This TCR beta chain was sequenced during a study of T cell responses to AZD1222 COVID-19 vaccine. In its sample, this clone was seen once. Sequenced by immunoSEQ multiplex PCR; TCRdb stores in-frame clones only, minus some. The sample has about 94,000 clones, 85% seen once. Germline loops: CDR1 MNHEY, CDR2 SMNVEV (reference sequence). The CDR3 length is 14 residues. V lost 6 bases to trimming and J lost 7 bases, with 18 bases between them. The chain has TRBV27 and TRBJ1-2, with D uncertain. The sequencing used peripheral blood, collected 28 days after the second AZD1222 dose. The TCR was taken from an adult who received the AZD1222 COVID-19 vaccine. The CDR3 nucleotides are TGTGCCAGCAGCCCGGGATCCTTCTTAGGTGGCTACACCTTC. Protein sequence: CASSPGSFLGGYTF.